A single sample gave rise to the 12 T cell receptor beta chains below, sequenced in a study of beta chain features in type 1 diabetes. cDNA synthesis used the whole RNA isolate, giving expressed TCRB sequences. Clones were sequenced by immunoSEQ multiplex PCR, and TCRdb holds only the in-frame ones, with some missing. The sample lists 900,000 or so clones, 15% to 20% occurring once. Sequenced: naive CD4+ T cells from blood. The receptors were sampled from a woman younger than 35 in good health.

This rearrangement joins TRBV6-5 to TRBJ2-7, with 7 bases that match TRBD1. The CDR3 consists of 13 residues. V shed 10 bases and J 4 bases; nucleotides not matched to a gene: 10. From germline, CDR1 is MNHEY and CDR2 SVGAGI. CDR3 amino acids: CAIPRGPAYEQYF. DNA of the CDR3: TGTGCCATCCCAAGGGGGCCCGCTTACGAGCAGTACTTC.

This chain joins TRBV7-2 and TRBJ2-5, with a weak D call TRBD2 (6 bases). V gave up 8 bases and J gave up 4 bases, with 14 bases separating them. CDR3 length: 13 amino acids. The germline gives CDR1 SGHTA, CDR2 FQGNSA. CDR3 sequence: CASALGGGETQYF. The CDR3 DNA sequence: TGTGCCAGCGCCCTGGGGGGTGGAGAGACCCAGTACTTC.

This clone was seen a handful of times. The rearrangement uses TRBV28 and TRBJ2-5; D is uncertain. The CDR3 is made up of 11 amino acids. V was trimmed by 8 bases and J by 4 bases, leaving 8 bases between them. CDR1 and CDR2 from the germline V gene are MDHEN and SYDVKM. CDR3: CASGSRETQYF. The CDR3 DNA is TGTGCCAGCGGCTCCCGAGAGACCCAGTACTTC.

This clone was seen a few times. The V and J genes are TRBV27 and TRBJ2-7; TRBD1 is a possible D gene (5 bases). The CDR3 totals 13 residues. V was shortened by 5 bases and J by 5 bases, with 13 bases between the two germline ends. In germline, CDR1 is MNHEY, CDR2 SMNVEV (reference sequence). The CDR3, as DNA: TGTGCCAGCAGTGTTGCAGGGTACCACGAGCAGTACTTC. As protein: CASSVAGYHEQYF.

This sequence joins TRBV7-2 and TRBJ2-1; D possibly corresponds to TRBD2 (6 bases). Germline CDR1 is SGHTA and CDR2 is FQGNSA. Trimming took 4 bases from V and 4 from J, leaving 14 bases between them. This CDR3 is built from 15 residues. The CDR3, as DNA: TGTGCCAGCAGCTATAGTAGCGGCGATTACAATGAGCAGTTCTTC. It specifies CASSYSSGDYNEQFF. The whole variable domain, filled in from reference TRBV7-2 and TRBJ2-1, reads GAGVSQSPSNKVTEKGKDVELRCDPISGHTALYWYRQSLGQGLEFLIYFQGNSAPDKSGLPSDRFSAERTGGSVSTLTIQRTQQEDSAVYLCASSYSSGDYNEQFFGPGTRLTVL.

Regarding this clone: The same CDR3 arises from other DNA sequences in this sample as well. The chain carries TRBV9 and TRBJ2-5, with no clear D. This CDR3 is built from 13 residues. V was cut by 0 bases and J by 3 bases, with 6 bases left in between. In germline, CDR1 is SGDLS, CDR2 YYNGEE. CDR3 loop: CASSVGTEETQYF. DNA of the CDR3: TGTGCCAGCAGCGTAGGTACAGAAGAGACCCAGTACTTC.

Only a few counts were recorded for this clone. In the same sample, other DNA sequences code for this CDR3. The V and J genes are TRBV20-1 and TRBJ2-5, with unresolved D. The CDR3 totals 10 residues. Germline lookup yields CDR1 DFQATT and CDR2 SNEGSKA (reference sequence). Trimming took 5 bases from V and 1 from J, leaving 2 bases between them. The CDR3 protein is CSAVQETQYF. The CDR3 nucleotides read TGCAGTGCTGTCCAAGAGACCCAGTACTTC.

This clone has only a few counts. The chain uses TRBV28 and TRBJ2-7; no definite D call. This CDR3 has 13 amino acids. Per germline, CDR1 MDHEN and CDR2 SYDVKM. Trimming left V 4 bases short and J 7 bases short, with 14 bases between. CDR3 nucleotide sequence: TGTGCCAGCAGTTACCAGTTGTCTCGGGAGCAGTACTTC. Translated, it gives CASSYQLSREQYF. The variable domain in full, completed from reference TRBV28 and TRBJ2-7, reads DVKVTQSSRYLVKRTGEKVFLECVQDMDHENMFWYRQDPGLGLRLIYFSYDVKMKEKGDIPEGYSVSREKKERFSLILESASTNQTSMYLCASSYQLSREQYFGPGTRLTVT.

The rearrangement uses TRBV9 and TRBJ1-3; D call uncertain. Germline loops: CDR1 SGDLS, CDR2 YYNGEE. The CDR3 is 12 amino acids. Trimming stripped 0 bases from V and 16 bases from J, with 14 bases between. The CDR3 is CASSVAQERTYF. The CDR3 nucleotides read TGTGCCAGCAGCGTAGCTCAAGAGCGGACGTATTTT. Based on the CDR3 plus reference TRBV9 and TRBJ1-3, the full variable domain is DSGVTQTPKHLITATGQRVTLRCSPRSGDLSVYWYQQSLDQGLQFLIQYYNGEERAKGNILERFSAQQFPDLHSELNLSSLELGDSALYFCASSVAQERTYFGEGSWLTVV.

DNA of the CDR3: TGTGCCAGCTCGACAGGGCCGGGGAATCAGCCCCAGCATTTT. It translates to CASSTGPGNQPQHF. This sequence joins TRBV19 and TRBJ1-5; 7 bases agree with TRBD1. CDR3 length: 14 residues. CDR1 is LNHDA, CDR2 SQIVND, per germline (reference sequence). V gave up 9 bases and J gave up 4 bases; unmatched junction bases: 9. The variable domain in full, with the rest retrieved from reference TRBV19 and TRBJ1-5, is DGGITQSPKYLFRKEGQNVTLSCEQNLNHDAMYWYRQDPGQGLRLIYYSQIVNDFQKGDIAEGYSVSREKKESFPLTVTSAQKNPTAFYLCASSTGPGNQPQHFGDGTRLSIL.

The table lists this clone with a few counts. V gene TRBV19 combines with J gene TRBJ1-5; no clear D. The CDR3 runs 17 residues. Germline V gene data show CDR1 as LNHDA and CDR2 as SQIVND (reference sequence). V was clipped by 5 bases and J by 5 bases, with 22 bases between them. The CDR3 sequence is CASSSQGLKKPYQPQHF. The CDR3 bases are TGTGCCAGTAGTTCCCAAGGACTGAAAAAGCCCTATCAGCCCCAGCATTTT. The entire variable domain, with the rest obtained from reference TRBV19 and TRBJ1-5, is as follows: DGGITQSPKYLFRKEGQNVTLSCEQNLNHDAMYWYRQDPGQGLRLIYYSQIVNDFQKGDIAEGYSVSREKKESFPLTVTSAQKNPTAFYLCASSSQGLKKPYQPQHFGDGTRLSIL.

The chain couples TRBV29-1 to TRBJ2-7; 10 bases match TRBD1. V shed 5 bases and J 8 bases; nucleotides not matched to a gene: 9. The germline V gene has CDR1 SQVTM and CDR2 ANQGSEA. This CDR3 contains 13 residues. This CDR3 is CSVQMTGGRKQYF. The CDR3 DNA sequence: TGCAGCGTTCAAATGACAGGGGGCCGCAAGCAGTACTTC.